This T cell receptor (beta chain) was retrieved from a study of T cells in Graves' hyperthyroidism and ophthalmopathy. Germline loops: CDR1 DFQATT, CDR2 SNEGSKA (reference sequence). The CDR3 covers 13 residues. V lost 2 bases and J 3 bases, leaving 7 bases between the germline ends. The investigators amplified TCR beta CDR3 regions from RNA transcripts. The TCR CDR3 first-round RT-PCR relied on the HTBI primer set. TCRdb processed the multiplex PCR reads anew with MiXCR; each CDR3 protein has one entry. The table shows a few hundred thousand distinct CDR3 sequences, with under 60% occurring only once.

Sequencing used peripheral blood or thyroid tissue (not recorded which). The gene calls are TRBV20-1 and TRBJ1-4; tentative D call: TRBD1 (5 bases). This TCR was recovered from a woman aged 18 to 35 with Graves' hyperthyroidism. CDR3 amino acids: CSARRGANEKLFF. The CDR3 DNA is TGCAGTGCTAGAAGGGGAGCTAATGAAAAACTGTTTTTT.